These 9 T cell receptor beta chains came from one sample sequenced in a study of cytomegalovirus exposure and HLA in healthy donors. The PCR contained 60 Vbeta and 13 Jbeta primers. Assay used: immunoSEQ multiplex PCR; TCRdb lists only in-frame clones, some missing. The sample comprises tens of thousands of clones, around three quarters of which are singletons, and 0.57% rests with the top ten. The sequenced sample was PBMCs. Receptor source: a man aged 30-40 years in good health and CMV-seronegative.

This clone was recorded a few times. CDR3 nucleotides: TGTGCCATCAGGAAGGACAGGGGGTCGTACAATGAGCAGTTCTTC. Translating it yields CAIRKDRGSYNEQFF. The rearrangement joins TRBV10-3 to TRBJ2-1, with 10 bases fitting TRBD1. CDR1 ENHRY and CDR2 SYGVKD come from the germline V gene. Trimming removed 6 bases from V and 4 bases from J; junction bases left unmatched: 6. The CDR3 is 15 residues long.

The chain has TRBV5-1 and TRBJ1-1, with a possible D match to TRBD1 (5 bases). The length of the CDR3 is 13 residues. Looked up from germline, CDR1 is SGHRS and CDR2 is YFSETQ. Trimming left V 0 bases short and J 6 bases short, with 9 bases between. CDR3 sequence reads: CASSLAGRSEAFF. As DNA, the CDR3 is TGCGCCAGCAGCTTGGCAGGGCGCTCTGAAGCTTTCTTT.

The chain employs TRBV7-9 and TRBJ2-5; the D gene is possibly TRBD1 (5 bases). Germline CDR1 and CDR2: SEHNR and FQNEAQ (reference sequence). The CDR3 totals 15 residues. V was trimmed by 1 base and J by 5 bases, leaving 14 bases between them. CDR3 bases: TGTGCCAGCAGCTTAGAAGGGGTTATATGGGAGACCCAGTACTTC. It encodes CASSLEGVIWETQYF.

For the CDR3, the DNA is TGTGCCAGCAGTTTACCACGCCGGACTACACCCCTCCACTTT. Its translation is CASSLPRRTTPLHF. The chain uses TRBV28 and TRBJ1-6; no definite D call. Germline-derived CDR1 and CDR2 are MDHEN and SYDVKM. Trimming took off 2 bases at V and 11 bases at J, with 13 bases between the two ends. This CDR3 region has 14 residues.

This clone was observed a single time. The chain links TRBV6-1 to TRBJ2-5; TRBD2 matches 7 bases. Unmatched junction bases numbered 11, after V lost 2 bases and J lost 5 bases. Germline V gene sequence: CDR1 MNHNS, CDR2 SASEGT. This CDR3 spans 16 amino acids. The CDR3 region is CASSELTAGGGETQYF. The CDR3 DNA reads TGTGCCAGCAGTGAATTAACGGCTGGGGGAGGGGAGACCCAGTACTTC.

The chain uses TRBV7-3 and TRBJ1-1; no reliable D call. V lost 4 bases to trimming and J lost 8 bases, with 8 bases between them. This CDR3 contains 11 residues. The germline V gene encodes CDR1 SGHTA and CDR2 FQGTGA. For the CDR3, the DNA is TGTGCCAGCAGCTATACACCGGAAGCTTTCTTT. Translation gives CASSYTPEAFF.

CDR3 in amino acids: CASSEKQGAYGYTF. CDR3 in DNA: TGTGCCAGCAGTGAGAAACAGGGCGCCTATGGCTACACCTTC. The chain joins TRBV2 to TRBJ1-2; TRBD1 is a possible D gene (6 bases). The length of the CDR3 is 14 residues. Trimming left V 3 bases short and J 4 bases short, with 12 bases between. Germline CDR1 is SNHLY and CDR2 is FYNNEI.

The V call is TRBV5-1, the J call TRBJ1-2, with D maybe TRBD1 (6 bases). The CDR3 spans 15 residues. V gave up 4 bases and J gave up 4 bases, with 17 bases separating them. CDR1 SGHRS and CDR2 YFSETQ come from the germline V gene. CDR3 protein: CASSMDSPSIYGYTF. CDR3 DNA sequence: TGCGCCAGCAGCATGGACAGTCCCTCGATCTATGGCTACACCTTC.

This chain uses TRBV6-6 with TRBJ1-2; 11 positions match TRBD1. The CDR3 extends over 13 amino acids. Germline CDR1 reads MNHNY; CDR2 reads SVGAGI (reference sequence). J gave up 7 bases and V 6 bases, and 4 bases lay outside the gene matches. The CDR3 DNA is TGTGCCAGCAGAGGGACAGGGGGGTCTGGCTACACCTTC. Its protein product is CASRGTGGSGYTF.